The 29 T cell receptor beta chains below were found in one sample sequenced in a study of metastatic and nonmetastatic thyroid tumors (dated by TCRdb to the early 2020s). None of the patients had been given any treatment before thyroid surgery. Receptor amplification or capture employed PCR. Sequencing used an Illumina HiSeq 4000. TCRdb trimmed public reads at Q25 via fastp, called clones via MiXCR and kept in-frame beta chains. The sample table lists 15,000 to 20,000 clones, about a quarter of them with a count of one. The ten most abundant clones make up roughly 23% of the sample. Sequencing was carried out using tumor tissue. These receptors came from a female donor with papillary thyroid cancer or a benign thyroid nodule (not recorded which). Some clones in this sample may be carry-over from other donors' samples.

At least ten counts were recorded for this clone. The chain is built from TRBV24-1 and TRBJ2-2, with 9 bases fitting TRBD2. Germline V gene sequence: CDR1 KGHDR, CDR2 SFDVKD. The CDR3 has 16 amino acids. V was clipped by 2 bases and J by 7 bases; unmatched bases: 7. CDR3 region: CATSDYAGGRFGELFF. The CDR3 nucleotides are TGTGCCACCAGTGATTACGCGGGAGGGCGGTTCGGGGAGCTGTTTTTT.

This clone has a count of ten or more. CDR3 loop: CASSPRLGPNNNEQFF. Written as DNA, the CDR3 is TGTGCCAGCTCACCCCGACTGGGACCCAATAACAATGAGCAGTTCTTC. V is TRBV18 and J is TRBJ2-1; D could derive from TRBD1 or TRBD2 (5 bases each). CDR1 is KGHSH, CDR2 LQKENI, per germline. The CDR3 loop spans 16 amino acids. V was shortened by 3 bases and J by 5 bases, with 17 bases between the two germline ends.

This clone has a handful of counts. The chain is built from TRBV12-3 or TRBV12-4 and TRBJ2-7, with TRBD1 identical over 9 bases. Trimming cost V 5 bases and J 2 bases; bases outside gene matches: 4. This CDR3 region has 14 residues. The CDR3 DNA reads TGTGCCAGCAGTGGGACAGGGCTACCCTACGAGCAGTACTTC. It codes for CASSGTGLPYEQYF.

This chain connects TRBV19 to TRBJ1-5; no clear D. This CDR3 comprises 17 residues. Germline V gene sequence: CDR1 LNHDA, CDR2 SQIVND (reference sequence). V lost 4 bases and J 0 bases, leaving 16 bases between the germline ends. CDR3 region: CASSTSRLGYSNQPQHF. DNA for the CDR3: TGTGCCAGTAGTACCAGCCGGTTAGGATATAGCAATCAGCCCCAGCATTTT.

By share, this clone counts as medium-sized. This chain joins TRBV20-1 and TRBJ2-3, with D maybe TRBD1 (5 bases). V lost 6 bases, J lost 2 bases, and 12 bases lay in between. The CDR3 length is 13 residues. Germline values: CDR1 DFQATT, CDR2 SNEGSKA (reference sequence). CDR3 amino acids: CSARQSLTDTQYF. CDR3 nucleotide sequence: TGCAGTGCGAGACAGTCTCTCACAGATACGCAGTATTTT.

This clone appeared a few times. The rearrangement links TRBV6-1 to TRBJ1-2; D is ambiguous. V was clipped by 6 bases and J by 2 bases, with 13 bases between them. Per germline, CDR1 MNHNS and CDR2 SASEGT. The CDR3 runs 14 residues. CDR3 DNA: TGTGCCAGCAGCCCGAGGATCCAGAACTATGGCTACACCTTC. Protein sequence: CASSPRIQNYGYTF.

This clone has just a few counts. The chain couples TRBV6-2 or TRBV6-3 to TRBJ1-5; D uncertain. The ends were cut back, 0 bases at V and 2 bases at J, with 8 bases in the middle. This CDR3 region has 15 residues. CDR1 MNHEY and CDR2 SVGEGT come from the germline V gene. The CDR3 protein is CASSYSFAGNQPQHF. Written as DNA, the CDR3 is TGTGCCAGCAGTTACTCATTCGCGGGCAATCAGCCCCAGCATTTT.

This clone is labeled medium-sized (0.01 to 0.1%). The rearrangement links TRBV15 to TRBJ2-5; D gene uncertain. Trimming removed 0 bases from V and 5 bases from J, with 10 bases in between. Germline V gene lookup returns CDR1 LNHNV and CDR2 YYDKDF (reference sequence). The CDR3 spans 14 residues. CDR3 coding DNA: TGTGCCACCAGCAGAGATCCTAATAGGGAGACCCAGTACTTC. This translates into CATSRDPNRETQYF.

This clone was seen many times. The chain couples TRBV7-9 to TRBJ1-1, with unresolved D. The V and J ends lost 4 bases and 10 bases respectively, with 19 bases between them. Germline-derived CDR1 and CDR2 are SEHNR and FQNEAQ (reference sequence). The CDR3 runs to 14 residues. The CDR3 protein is CASSSFLTGLGAFF. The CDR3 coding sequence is TGTGCCAGCAGCTCCTTCTTGACTGGACTGGGAGCTTTCTTT.

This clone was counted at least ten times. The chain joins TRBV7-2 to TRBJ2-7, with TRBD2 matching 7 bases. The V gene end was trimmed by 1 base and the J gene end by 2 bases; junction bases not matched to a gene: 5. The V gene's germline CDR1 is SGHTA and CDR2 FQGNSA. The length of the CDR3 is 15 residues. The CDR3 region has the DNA TGTGCCAGCAGCTTAGGAGGTAGCGGGCCCTACGAGCAGTACTTC. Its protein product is CASSLGGSGPYEQYF.

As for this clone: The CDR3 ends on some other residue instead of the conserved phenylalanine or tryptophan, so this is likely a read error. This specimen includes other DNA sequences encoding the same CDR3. Written as DNA, the CDR3 is TGTGCCAGCAGCTCCCCTCTCCAGGGGGACGATGAGCAGTTCCTC. Translated, it gives CASSSPLQGDDEQFL. The chain joins TRBV11-2 to TRBJ2-1; 7 bases are shared with TRBD1. Germline values: CDR1 SGHAT, CDR2 FQNNGV. V lost 4 bases to trimming and J lost 8 bases; unmatched junction nucleotides: 11. The CDR3 is 15 amino acids.

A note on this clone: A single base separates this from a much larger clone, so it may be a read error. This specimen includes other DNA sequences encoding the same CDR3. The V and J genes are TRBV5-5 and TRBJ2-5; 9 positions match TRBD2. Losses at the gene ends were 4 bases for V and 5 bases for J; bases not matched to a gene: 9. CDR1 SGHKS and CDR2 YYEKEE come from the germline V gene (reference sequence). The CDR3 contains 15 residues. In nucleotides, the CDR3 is TGTGCCAGCAGCCCGACTAGCGGTGGGGCGGAGACCCAGTACTTC. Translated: CASSPTSGGAETQYF.

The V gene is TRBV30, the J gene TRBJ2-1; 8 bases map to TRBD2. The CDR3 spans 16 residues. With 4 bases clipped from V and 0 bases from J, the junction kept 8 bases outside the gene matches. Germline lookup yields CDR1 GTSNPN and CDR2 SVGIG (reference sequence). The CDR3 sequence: CAWKESGSLSYNEQFF. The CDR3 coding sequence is TGTGCCTGGAAAGAAAGCGGGAGTCTCTCCTACAATGAGCAGTTCTTC.

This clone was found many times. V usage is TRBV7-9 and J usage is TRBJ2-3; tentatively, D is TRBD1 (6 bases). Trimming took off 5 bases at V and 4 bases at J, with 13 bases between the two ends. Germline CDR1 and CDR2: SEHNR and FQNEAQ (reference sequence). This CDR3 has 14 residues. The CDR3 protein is CASSPPGAPDTQYF. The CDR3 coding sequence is TGTGCCAGCAGCCCTCCAGGGGCCCCAGATACGCAGTATTTT.

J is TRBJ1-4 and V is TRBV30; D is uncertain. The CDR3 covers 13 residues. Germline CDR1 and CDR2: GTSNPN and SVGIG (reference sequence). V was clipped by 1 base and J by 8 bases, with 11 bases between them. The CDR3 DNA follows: TGTGCCTGGAGTGGAGGGTTGTACGAAAAACTGTTTTTT. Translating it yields CAWSGGLYEKLFF.

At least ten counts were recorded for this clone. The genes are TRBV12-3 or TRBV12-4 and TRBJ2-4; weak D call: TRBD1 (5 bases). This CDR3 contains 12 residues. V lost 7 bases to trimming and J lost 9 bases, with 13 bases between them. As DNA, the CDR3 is TGTGCCAGCACCAATGATAGGGGCATTCAGTACTTC. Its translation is CASTNDRGIQYF.

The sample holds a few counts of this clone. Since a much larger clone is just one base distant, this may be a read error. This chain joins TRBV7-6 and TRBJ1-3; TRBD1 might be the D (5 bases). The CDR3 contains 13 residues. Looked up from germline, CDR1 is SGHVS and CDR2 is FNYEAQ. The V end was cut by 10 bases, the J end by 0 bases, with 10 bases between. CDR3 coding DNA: TGTGCCAACCAGGGAGACTCTGGAAACACCATATATTTT. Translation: CANQGDSGNTIYF. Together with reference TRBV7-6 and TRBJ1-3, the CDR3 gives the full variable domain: GAGVSQSPRYKVTKRGQDVALRCDPISGHVSLYWYRQALGQGPEFLTYFNYEAQQDKSGLPNDRFSAERPEGSISTLTIQRTEQRDSAMYRCANQGDSGNTIYFGEGSWLTVV.

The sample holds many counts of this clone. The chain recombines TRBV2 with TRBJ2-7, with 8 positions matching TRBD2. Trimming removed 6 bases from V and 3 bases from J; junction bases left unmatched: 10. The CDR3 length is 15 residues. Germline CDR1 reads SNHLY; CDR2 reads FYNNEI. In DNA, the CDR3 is TGTGCCAGCAGCGACGGGACTAGAGTATTCTACGAGCAGTACTTC. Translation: CASSDGTRVFYEQYF.

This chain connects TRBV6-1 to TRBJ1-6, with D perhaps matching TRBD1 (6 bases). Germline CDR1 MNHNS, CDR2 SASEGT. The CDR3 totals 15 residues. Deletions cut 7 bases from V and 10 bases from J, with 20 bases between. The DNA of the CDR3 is TGTGCCAGCAACGTACCTACAGGGACGAACTCACCCCTCCACTTT. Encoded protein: CASNVPTGTNSPLHF.

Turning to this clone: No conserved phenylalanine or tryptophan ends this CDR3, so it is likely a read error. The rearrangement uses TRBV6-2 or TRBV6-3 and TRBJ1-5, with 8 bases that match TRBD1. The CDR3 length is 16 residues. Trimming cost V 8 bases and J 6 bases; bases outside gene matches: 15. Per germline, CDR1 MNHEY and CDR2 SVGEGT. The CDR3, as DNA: TGTGCCAGCCTTGCCAGGGGCGGACAGGGTATTCAGCCCCAGCATCTT. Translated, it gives CASLARGGQGIQPQHL.

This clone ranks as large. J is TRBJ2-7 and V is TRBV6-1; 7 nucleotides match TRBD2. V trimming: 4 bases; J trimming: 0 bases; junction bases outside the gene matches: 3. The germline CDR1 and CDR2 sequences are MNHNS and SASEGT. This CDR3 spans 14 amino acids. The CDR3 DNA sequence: TGTGCCAGCAGTGGGGGGACTAACTCCTACGAGCAGTACTTC. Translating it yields CASSGGTNSYEQYF.

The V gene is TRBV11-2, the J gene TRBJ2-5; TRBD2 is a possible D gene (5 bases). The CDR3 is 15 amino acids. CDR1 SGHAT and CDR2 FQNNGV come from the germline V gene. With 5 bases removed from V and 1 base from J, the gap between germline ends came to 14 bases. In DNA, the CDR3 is TGTGCCAGCAGCCAATACGGAGGACCCCAAGAGACCCAGTACTTC. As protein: CASSQYGGPQETQYF.

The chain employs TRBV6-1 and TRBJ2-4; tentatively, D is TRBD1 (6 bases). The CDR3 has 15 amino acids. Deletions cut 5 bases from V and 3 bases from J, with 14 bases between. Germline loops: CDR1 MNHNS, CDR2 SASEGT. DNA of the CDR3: TGTGCCAGCAGTCCCGGGACACTGGACAAAAACATTCAGTACTTC. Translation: CASSPGTLDKNIQYF.

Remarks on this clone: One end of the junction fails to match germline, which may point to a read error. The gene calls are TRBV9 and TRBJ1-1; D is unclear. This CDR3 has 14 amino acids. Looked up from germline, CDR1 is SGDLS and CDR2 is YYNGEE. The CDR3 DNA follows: TGTGCCAGCAGCGTACGGTGGACGGGCACTGAATCTTTCTTT. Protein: CASSVRWTGTESFF.

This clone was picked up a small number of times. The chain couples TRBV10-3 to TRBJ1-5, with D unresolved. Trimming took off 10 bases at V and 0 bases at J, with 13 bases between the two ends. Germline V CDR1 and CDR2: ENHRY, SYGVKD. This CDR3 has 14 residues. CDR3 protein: CANTMSYSNQPQHF. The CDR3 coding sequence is TGTGCCAACACCATGTCCTATAGCAATCAGCCCCAGCATTTT.

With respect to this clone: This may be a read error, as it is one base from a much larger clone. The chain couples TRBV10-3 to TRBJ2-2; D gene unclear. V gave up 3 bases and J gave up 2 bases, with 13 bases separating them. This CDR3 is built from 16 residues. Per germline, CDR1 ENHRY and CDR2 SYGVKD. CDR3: CAISDPSSSNTGELFF. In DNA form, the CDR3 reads TGTGCCATCAGTGACCCAAGCTCTTCAAACACCGGGGAGCTGTTTTTT.

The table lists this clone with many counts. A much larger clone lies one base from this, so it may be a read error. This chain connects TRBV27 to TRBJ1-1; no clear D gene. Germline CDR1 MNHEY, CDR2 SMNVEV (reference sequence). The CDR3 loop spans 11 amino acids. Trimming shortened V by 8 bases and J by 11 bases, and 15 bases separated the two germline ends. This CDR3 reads CASVASRAAFF. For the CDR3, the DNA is TGTGCCAGCGTGGCAAGTAGGGCTGCTTTCTTT.

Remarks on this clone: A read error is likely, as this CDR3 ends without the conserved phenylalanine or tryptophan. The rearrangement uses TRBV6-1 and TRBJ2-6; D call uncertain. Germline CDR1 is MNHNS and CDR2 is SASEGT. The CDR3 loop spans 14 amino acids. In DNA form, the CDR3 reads TGTGCAAGCAAACAAGACTCTGGGGCCAACGTCCTGACTTCC. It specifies CASKQDSGANVLTS.

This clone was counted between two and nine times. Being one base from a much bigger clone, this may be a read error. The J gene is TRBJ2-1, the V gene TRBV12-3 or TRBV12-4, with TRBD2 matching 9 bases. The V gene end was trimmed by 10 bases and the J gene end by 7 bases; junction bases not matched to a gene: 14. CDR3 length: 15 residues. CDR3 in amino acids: CAISLGRGGRNEQFF. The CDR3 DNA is TGTGCCATCAGCTTAGGGCGGGGGGGCCGGAATGAGCAGTTCTTC.